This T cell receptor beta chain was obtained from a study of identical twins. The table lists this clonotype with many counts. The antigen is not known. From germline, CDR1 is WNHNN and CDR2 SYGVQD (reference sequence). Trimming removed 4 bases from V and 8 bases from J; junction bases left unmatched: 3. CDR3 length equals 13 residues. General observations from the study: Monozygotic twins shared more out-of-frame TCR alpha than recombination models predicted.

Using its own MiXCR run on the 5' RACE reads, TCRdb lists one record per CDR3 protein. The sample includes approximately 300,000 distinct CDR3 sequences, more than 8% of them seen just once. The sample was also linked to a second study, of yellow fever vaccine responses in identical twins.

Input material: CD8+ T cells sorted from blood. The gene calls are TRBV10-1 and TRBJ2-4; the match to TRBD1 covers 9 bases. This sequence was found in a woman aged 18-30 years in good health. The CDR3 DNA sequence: TGCGCCAGCAGTGCCGGACAGGGGCACATTCAGTACTTC. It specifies CASSAGQGHIQYF.